The T cell receptor beta chain described here comes from a study of blood T cell repertoires in COVID-19. Deletions cut 4 bases from V and 1 base from J, with 14 bases between. Germline CDR1 is SGDLS and CDR2 is YYNGEE. The CDR3 spans 16 residues. Repertoires were generated with immunoSEQ multiplex PCR, while TCRdb's copy carries only in-frame clones and drops some. The table has 170,000 or so clones, just over 85% seen once; the top ten hold roughly 7%. The chain employs TRBV9 and TRBJ1-4; D may be TRBD1 (5 bases). Material for sequencing was peripheral blood. This receptor was identified in a man in his forties or fifties with active or convalescent COVID-19. The CDR3 bases are TGTGCCAGCAGCCCCTCAACGGGGGAAACTAATGAAAAACTGTTTTTT. It codes for CASSPSTGETNEKLFF.